One sample yielded the 15 T cell receptor beta chains listed below, sequenced in a study of cytomegalovirus exposure and HLA in healthy donors (dated by TCRdb to the late 2010s). Libraries came from the immunoSEQ multiplex PCR assay. The multiplex PCR relied on a mix of 60 forward primers for TCR Vbeta segments and 13 reverse primers for TCR Jbeta segments. Drawn from immuneACCESS, this table holds only the in-frame rearrangements with V and J called that TCRdb kept. Clones are partly lost; checked studies trace under half to an unresolved V gene and leave the rest unexplained. For this sample there are some 120,000 clones; 80% appear just once. The ten largest clones take up approximately 1% of the sample. Sequenced: PBMCs. The receptor set was obtained from a human donor in good health.

The chain couples TRBV4-2 to TRBJ1-4, with a possible D match to TRBD1 (5 bases). This CDR3 contains 19 residues. CDR1 is LGHNA, CDR2 YNFKEQ, per germline. V was cut by 0 bases and J by 0 bases, with 17 bases left in between. CDR3 in amino acids: CASSQDLRRASSTNEKLFF. CDR3 bases: TGTGCCAGCAGCCAAGATCTCCGCAGGGCTTCCTCAACTAATGAAAAACTGTTTTTT.

The J gene is TRBJ2-5, the V gene TRBV7-2; the D gene is possibly TRBD1 (6 bases). The J call may not be correct, given that the DNA end is closer to TRBJ2-7. This CDR3 comprises 16 residues. The germline CDR1 and CDR2 sequences are SGHTA and FQGNSA. The CDR3 region is CASSLGPGGTAYEQYF. The CDR3 DNA reads as TGTGCCAGCAGCTTGGGGCCTGGGGGCACGGCCTACGAGCAGTACTTC.

V is TRBV11-2 and J is TRBJ1-1, with 8 bases lining up with TRBD1. CDR3 length: 15 amino acids. Germline CDR1 SGHAT, CDR2 FQNNGV. The V segment lost 7 bases and the J segment 4 bases; nucleotides outside the gene matches: 11. The CDR3 loop reads CASTQTDRVPTEAFF. In DNA form, the CDR3 reads TGTGCCAGCACCCAGACGGACAGGGTGCCCACTGAAGCTTTCTTT.

The chain links TRBV9 to TRBJ2-1; D not certain. There are 14 residues in the CDR3. Germline-derived CDR1 and CDR2 are SGDLS and YYNGEE. V dropped 0 bases and J dropped 0 bases, with 4 bases sitting between them. Written as DNA, the CDR3 is TGTGCCAGCAGCGTAGTAGACTCCTACAATGAGCAGTTCTTC. Its translation: CASSVVDSYNEQFF.

Concerning this clone itself: The junction differs from germline at one of its ends, possibly a read error. The chain has TRBV10-3 and TRBJ1-5; D ambiguous. The V gene's germline CDR1 is ENHRY and CDR2 SYGVKD. The CDR3 has 15 residues. The CDR3: CASSAREEGNQPQHF. The CDR3 DNA reads TGTGCCAGCAGTGCCCGGGAGGAGGGCAATCAGCCCCAGCATTTT.

The chain recombines TRBV19 with TRBJ2-1; the D is unclear. Trimming left V 0 bases short and J 4 bases short, with 16 bases between. CDR3 length: 17 residues. Per germline, CDR1 LNHDA and CDR2 SQIVND (reference sequence). CDR3 in amino acids: CASSIEGSTLPYNEQFF. In nucleotides, the CDR3 is TGTGCCAGTAGTATAGAGGGCTCTACGCTCCCATACAATGAGCAGTTCTTC.

Here the CDR3 DNA reads TGTGCCAGCAGTTACTTACTTGAAACCGAAGCTGAAGCTTTCTTT. Its protein product is CASSYLLETEAEAFF. The chain links TRBV6-6 to TRBJ1-1, with D unresolved. CDR3 length: 15 amino acids. In germline, CDR1 is MNHNY, CDR2 SVGAGI (reference sequence). The V end lost 1 base, the J end lost 6 bases, and 15 bases lay between the germline ends.

Turning to this clone: The junction shows a germline mismatch at one end, possibly a read error. This rearrangement joins TRBV29-1 to TRBJ1-2; a weak D match, TRBD1 (6 bases). Germline V gene sequence: CDR1 SQVTM, CDR2 ANQGSEA. This CDR3 region has 10 residues. The DNA of the CDR3 is TGCAGCGTTGGAGAAGGGGGGGCGCCCTTC. It translates to CSVGEGGAPF.

The chain has TRBV19 and TRBJ1-4, with a possible D match to TRBD1 (6 bases). V was shortened by 1 base and J by 3 bases, with 9 bases between the two germline ends. CDR3 length equals 15 residues. Germline values: CDR1 LNHDA, CDR2 SQIVND (reference sequence). CDR3 in amino acids: CASSIGQVANEKLFF. In nucleotides, the CDR3 is TGTGCCAGTAGTATAGGACAGGTTGCTAATGAAAAACTGTTTTTT.

The chain links TRBV5-1 to TRBJ1-3; D remains unclear. V lost 5 bases and J 0 bases, leaving 6 bases between the germline ends. CDR1 SGHRS and CDR2 YFSETQ come from the germline V gene. The CDR3 length is 13 residues. The CDR3 is CASRAGSGNTIYF. CDR3 DNA sequence: TGCGCCAGCAGGGCAGGCTCTGGAAACACCATATATTTT.

The gene calls are TRBV6-5 and TRBJ1-1, with D maybe TRBD1 (6 bases). The CDR3 contains 16 residues. Trimming pared 4 bases from V and 3 bases from J, leaving 18 bases between. Germline CDR1 and CDR2: MNHEY and SVGAGI. The CDR3 DNA follows: TGTGCCAGCAGTTCCAGAGGACAGCCTTATGACACTGAAGCTTTCTTT. Residues: CASSSRGQPYDTEAFF.

The count of this clone is one. This sequence joins TRBV6-1 and TRBJ2-5; 7 bases agree with TRBD2. CDR1 and CDR2 (germline): MNHNS, SASEGT. Trimming removed 1 base from V and 2 bases from J; junction bases left unmatched: 7. CDR3 length: 16 residues. CDR3 DNA sequence: TGTGCCAGCAGTGAAGGGTGGCGGGGGAATCAAGAGACCCAGTACTTC. As protein: CASSEGWRGNQETQYF.

This chain links TRBV5-4 with TRBJ2-1, with 8 positions matching TRBD2. With V trimmed by 5 bases and J by 1 base, 8 bases remained unmatched. CDR3 length equals 16 residues. CDR1 is SGHNT, CDR2 YYREEE, per germline (reference sequence). The CDR3 loop reads CASRRSGTRSYNEQFF. The DNA of the CDR3 is TGTGCCAGCAGACGGTCCGGGACTAGATCCTACAATGAGCAGTTCTTC.

The chain's CDR3 is CASSLSWAKSGNTIYF. As DNA, the CDR3 is TGCGCCAGCAGCTTGTCTTGGGCGAAATCTGGAAACACCATATATTTT. The chain employs TRBV5-1 and TRBJ1-3; no definite D call. This CDR3 spans 16 amino acids. Germline assignment: CDR1 SGHRS and CDR2 YFSETQ. V was pared by 1 base and J by 1 base, with 12 bases between. Complete variable domain (other parts from reference TRBV5-1 and TRBJ1-3): KAGVTQTPRYLIKTRGQQVTLSCSPISGHRSVSWYQQTPGQGLQFLFEYFSETQRNKGNFPGRFSGRQFSNSRSEMNVSTLELGDSALYLCASSLSWAKSGNTIYFGEGSWLTVV.

This chain uses TRBV19 with TRBJ2-1; D might be TRBD2 (6 bases). The CDR3 totals 15 residues. The V end lost 6 bases, the J end lost 6 bases, and 18 bases lay between the germline ends. Germline assignment: CDR1 LNHDA and CDR2 SQIVND (reference sequence). The CDR3 nucleotides read TGTGCCAGTAGACGGGACTCCTATGGGCTCAATGAGCAGTTCTTC. This encodes CASRRDSYGLNEQFF.